These 16 T cell receptor beta chains were all obtained from the same sample, sequenced in a study of glioma-infiltrating T cells. Amplification of TCR alpha and beta CDR3 regions from RNA used iRepertoire nested multiplex PCR. TCRdb re-called the multiplex PCR reads with MiXCR, one entry per CDR3 protein. The sample records about 89,000 distinct CDR3 sequences, about 23% being singletons. Sample: glioma tissue, nonneoplastic brain tissue, or PBMCs (not recorded which). These receptors all stem from a human donor with low-grade glioma or glioblastoma, undergoing nonglioma brain surgery, or in good health (not recorded which).

This clonotype appeared many times. The chain links TRBV2 to TRBJ2-1; 9 bases align to TRBD1. CDR1 is SNHLY, CDR2 FYNNEI, per germline. Losses at the gene ends were 6 bases for V and 5 bases for J; bases not matched to a gene: 8. This CDR3 has 15 residues. CDR3 in amino acids: CASRGQGSYHNEQFF. CDR3 coding DNA: TGTGCCAGCAGGGGACAGGGATCCTACCACAATGAGCAGTTCTTC. The full variable domain, completed using reference TRBV2 and TRBJ2-1, is EPEVTQTPSHQVTQMGQEVILRCVPISNHLYFYWYRQILGQKVEFLVSFYNNEISEKSEIFDDQFSVERPDGSNFTLKIRSTKLEDSAMYFCASRGQGSYHNEQFFGPGTRLTVL.

The chain carries TRBV5-4 and TRBJ2-3, with 8 bases identical to TRBD2. CDR3 size: 17 residues. Germline lookup yields CDR1 SGHNT and CDR2 YYREEE (reference sequence). V lost 0 bases to trimming and J lost 6 bases; unmatched junction nucleotides: 12. CDR3 sequence reads: CASSLGGTSSSTDTQYF. CDR3 bases: TGTGCCAGCAGCTTGGGAGGGACTAGTAGTAGTACCGATACGCAGTATTTT.

This clonotype has just a few counts. This chain links TRBV12-3 or TRBV12-4 with TRBJ1-2; D is unclear. The CDR3 is 13 amino acids. With 6 bases removed from V and 7 bases from J, the gap between germline ends came to 15 bases. CDR3 sequence (DNA): TGTGCCAGCAGCTTCGGAAAGATCGGTGGCTACACCTTC. Residues: CASSFGKIGGYTF.

This clonotype was picked up many times. This sequence joins TRBV20-1 and TRBJ2-1, with D possibly TRBD2 on 6 matching bases. CDR1 is DFQATT, CDR2 SNEGSKA, per germline (reference sequence). V lost 5 bases to trimming and J lost 9 bases, with 23 bases between them. CDR3 length: 15 amino acids. The CDR3 loop reads CSAQITGTGFGEQFF. The CDR3 coding sequence is TGCAGTGCTCAGATTACCGGGACTGGCTTTGGTGAGCAGTTCTTC.

This clonotype appeared many times. The chain couples TRBV7-2 to TRBJ2-3; no reliable D call. Deletions cut 1 base from V and 4 bases from J, with 6 bases between. The CDR3 has 13 amino acids. The V gene's germline CDR1 is SGHTA and CDR2 FQGNSA. CDR3 residues: CASSLEVADTQYF. The CDR3 nucleotides read TGTGCCAGCAGCTTAGAGGTGGCAGATACGCAGTATTTT. The whole variable domain, filled in from reference TRBV7-2 and TRBJ2-3, reads GAGVSQSPSNKVTEKGKDVELRCDPISGHTALYWYRQSLGQGLEFLIYFQGNSAPDKSGLPSDRFSAERTGGSVSTLTIQRTQQEDSAVYLCASSLEVADTQYFGPGTRLTVL.

On this clonotype: A much bigger clone sits one base away, suggesting this may be a read error. The chain carries TRBV5-1 and TRBJ1-1, with D unclear. The CDR3 totals 15 residues. Germline V gene lookup returns CDR1 SGHRS and CDR2 YFSETQ. This CDR3 reads CASGLDYQAITEAFF. The CDR3 nucleotides are TGCGCCAGCGGCTTGGATTACCAGGCGATTACTGAAGCTTTCTTT.

This clonotype was detected ten times or more. This rearrangement joins TRBV7-2 to TRBJ2-5; D may be TRBD1 (6 bases). Germline CDR1 SGHTA, CDR2 FQGNSA. The CDR3 consists of 13 residues. Trimming removed 2 bases at V and 7 bases at J, with 11 bases between. The DNA for the CDR3 is TGTGCCAGCAGCTTAAACAGGGACGGGACCCAGTACTTC. This encodes CASSLNRDGTQYF. Full variable domain (missing parts from reference TRBV7-2 and TRBJ2-5): GAGVSQSPSNKVTEKGKDVELRCDPISGHTALYWYRQSLGQGLEFLIYFQGNSAPDKSGLPSDRFSAERTGGSVSTLTIQRTQQEDSAVYLCASSLNRDGTQYFGPGTRLLVL.

On this clonotype itself: This may be a read error, as it is one base from a much larger clone. This chain uses TRBV27 with TRBJ2-5; TRBD2 matches at 14 bases. The CDR3 runs to 14 residues. Trimming cost V 11 bases and J 5 bases; bases outside gene matches: 7. CDR1 is MNHEY and CDR2 is SMNVEV in the germline V gene (reference sequence). The CDR3 DNA follows: TGTGCCGCCCGACTAGCGGGAGGGTCCGAGACCCAGTACTTC. This codes for CAARLAGGSETQYF.

J is TRBJ2-7 and V is TRBV12-3 or TRBV12-4, with 7 positions matching TRBD1. This CDR3 region has 13 residues. Trimming removed 10 bases from V and 4 bases from J; junction bases left unmatched: 10. This CDR3 is CATCRDSFYEQYF. The DNA of the CDR3 is TGTGCCACATGCCGGGACAGCTTTTACGAGCAGTACTTC.

Regarding this clonotype: One base away lies a much larger clone, so this may be a sequencing read error. The chain recombines TRBV6-2 or TRBV6-3 with TRBJ1-2; D is unresolved. CDR1 and CDR2 from the germline V gene are MNHEY and SVGEGT. V was cut by 5 bases and J by 6 bases, with 10 bases left in between. CDR3 length equals 12 residues. CDR3 in amino acids: CASSPVDHGYTF. For the CDR3, the DNA is TGTGCCAGCAGTCCGGTAGACCATGGCTACACCTTC.

This clonotype has a count of ten or more. The J gene is TRBJ2-5, the V gene TRBV14; D is undetermined. Trimming shortened V by 3 bases and J by 0 bases, and 8 bases separated the two germline ends. The germline V gene encodes CDR1 SGHDN and CDR2 FVKESK. The length of the CDR3 is 14 residues. The CDR3, as DNA: TGTGCCAGCAGCCATGTGGTTTACCAAGAGACCCAGTACTTC. It encodes CASSHVVYQETQYF. The full variable domain, completed using reference TRBV14 and TRBJ2-5, is EAGVTQFPSHSVIEKGQTVTLRCDPISGHDNLYWYRRVMGKEIKFLLHFVKESKQDESGMPNNRFLAERTGGTYSTLKVQPAELEDSGVYFCASSHVVYQETQYFGPGTRLLVL.

This clonotype was picked up many times. The chain has TRBV27 and TRBJ2-1; TRBD2 agrees at 16 bases. V shed 6 bases and J 1 base; nucleotides not matched to a gene: 3. Germline V lookup: CDR1 MNHEY, CDR2 SMNVEV (reference sequence). This CDR3 contains 17 residues. CDR3 in amino acids: CASRGLAGGPSYNEQFF. DNA of the CDR3: TGTGCCAGCAGGGGACTAGCGGGGGGGCCGTCCTACAATGAGCAGTTCTTC.

This clonotype was seen at least ten times. The chain uses TRBV3-1 and TRBJ1-1; D ambiguous. The V gene lost 2 bases and the J gene lost 1 base, with 11 bases spanning the gap. The CDR3 contains 15 residues. CDR1 LGHDT and CDR2 YNNKEL come from the germline V gene (reference sequence). As DNA, the CDR3 is TGTGCCAGCAGCCAAAGGATGGCAGCGAACACTGAAGCTTTCTTT. Translation: CASSQRMAANTEAFF.

This clonotype was found many times. V gene TRBV14 combines with J gene TRBJ2-5; no clear D gene. Trimming cost V 0 bases and J 5 bases, with 10 bases left between them. CDR3 length equals 14 residues. In germline, CDR1 is SGHDN, CDR2 FVKESK. The CDR3 protein is CASSQDDVRETQYF. CDR3 DNA: TGTGCCAGCAGCCAAGATGACGTTCGCGAGACCCAGTACTTC. The entire variable domain, with the rest obtained from reference TRBV14 and TRBJ2-5, is as follows: EAGVTQFPSHSVIEKGQTVTLRCDPISGHDNLYWYRRVMGKEIKFLLHFVKESKQDESGMPNNRFLAERTGGTYSTLKVQPAELEDSGVYFCASSQDDVRETQYFGPGTRLLVL.

Concerning this clonotype itself: This may come from a read error, since a much larger clone is one base off. The rearrangement uses TRBV7-9 and TRBJ2-7; D ambiguous. Per the germline V gene, CDR1 is SEHNR and CDR2 is FQNEAQ (reference sequence). This CDR3 is built from 14 residues. The CDR3 coding sequence is TGCGCCAGCAGCCAAGAATTATGTCCCTACGAGCAGTACTTC. Translating it yields CASSQELCPYEQYF.

This clonotype was observed a handful of times. This sequence joins TRBV14 and TRBJ2-7; 7 bases match TRBD1. There are 16 residues in the CDR3. The ends lost 4 bases at V and 4 bases at J; junction bases unmatched: 13. Germline CDR1 and CDR2: SGHDN and FVKESK. The CDR3 here is CASSPWDSRSIYEQYF. The DNA of the CDR3 is TGTGCCAGCAGCCCTTGGGACAGTCGGTCGATTTACGAGCAGTACTTC. Full variable domain (remainder filled in from reference TRBV14 and TRBJ2-7): EAGVTQFPSHSVIEKGQTVTLRCDPISGHDNLYWYRRVMGKEIKFLLHFVKESKQDESGMPNNRFLAERTGGTYSTLKVQPAELEDSGVYFCASSPWDSRSIYEQYFGPGTRLTVT.